The clone carrying this TCR beta chain was observed a handful of times. The data derive from a study of blood T cell repertoires in COVID-19. For the study at large: Italy, Spain and the United States were the sources of the convalescent and acute COVID-19 samples. Sources were T cells, B-cell-depleted T cells, or PBMCs; the material itself was cDNA or gDNA.

Original processing notes: Amplifying reference gene primers gave estimates of nucleated cell counts. Assay used: immunoSEQ multiplex PCR; TCRdb lists only in-frame clones, some missing. V and J calls plus clone size are reproduced from that table; the DNA served to infer D and trimming. The table has fewer than 300,000 clones, approximately 84% seen once. The germline V and J ends were trimmed by 3 bases and 4 bases, with 9 bases remaining between them. The CDR3 totals 13 residues. The sequencing sample was made of peripheral blood. The receptor's source is a human donor in a cohort sampled during active COVID-19. The chain links TRBV12-3 or TRBV12-4 to TRBJ1-2; D is ambiguous. CDR3 in amino acids: CASSFAGSYGYTF. The CDR3, as DNA: TGTGCCAGCAGTTTCGCCGGGAGCTATGGCTACACCTTC.